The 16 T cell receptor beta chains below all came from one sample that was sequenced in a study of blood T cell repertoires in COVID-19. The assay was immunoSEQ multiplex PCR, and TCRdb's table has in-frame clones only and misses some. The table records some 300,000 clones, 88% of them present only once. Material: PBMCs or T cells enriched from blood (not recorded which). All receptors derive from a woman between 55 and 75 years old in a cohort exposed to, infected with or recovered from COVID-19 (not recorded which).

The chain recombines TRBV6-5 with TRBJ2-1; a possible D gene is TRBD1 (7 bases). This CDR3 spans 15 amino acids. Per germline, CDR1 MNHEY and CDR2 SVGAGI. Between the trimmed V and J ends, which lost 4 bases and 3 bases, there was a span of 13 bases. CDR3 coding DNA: TGTGCCAGCAGTTCGCCAGGGGGGATCTACAATGAGCAGTTCTTC. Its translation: CASSSPGGIYNEQFF.

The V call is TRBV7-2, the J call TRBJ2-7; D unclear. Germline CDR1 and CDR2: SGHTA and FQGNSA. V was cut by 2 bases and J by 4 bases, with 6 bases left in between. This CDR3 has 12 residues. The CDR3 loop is CASSLIEYEQYF. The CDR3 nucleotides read TGTGCCAGCAGCTTAATAGAATACGAGCAGTACTTC. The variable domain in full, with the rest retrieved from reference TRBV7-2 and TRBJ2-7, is GAGVSQSPSNKVTEKGKDVELRCDPISGHTALYWYRQSLGQGLEFLIYFQGNSAPDKSGLPSDRFSAERTGGSVSTLTIQRTQQEDSAVYLCASSLIEYEQYFGPGTRLTVT.

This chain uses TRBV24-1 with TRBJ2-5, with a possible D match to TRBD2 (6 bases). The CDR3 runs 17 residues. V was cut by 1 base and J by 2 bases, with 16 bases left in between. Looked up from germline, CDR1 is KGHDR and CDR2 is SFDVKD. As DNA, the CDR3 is TGTGCCACCAGTGATTTTCGGGGTAGCGGTCTACAAGAGACCCAGTACTTC. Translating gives CATSDFRGSGLQETQYF.

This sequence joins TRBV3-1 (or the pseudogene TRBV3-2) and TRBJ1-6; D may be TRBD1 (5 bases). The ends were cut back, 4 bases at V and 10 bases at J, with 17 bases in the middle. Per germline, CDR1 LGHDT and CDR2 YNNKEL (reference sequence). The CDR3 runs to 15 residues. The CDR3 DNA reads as TGTGCCAGCAGCCTTCGGCGGGGGGTTGGATCACCCCTCCACTTT. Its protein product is CASSLRRGVGSPLHF.

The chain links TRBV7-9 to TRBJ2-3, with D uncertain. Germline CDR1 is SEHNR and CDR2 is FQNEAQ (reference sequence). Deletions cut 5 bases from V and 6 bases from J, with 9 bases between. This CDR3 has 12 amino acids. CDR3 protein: CASSRGRDTQYF. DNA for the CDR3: TGTGCCAGCAGCCGAGGTAGGGATACGCAGTATTTT.

The CDR3 spells CASRRTSGQGGQPQHF. In DNA, the CDR3 is TGTGCCAGCAGACGTACTTCGGGACAGGGGGGTCAGCCCCAGCATTTT. The genes are TRBV27 and TRBJ1-5, with 11 positions matching TRBD1. J was trimmed by 6 bases and V by 6 bases; bases with no gene match: 10. The CDR3 runs to 16 residues. Germline assignment: CDR1 MNHEY and CDR2 SMNVEV (reference sequence).

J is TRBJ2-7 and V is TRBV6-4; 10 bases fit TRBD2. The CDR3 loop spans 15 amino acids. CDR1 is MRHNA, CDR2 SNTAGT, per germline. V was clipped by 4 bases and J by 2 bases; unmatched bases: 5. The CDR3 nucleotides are TGTGCCAGCAGTGTGGCAGCGGGAGGGCCCTACGAGCAGTACTTC. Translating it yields CASSVAAGGPYEQYF.

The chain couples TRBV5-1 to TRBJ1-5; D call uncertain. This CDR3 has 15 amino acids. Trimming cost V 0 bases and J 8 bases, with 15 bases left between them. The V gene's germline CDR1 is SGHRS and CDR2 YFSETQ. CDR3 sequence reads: CASSLEAGAREPQHF. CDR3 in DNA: TGCGCCAGCAGCTTGGAAGCGGGTGCCCGGGAGCCCCAGCATTTT.

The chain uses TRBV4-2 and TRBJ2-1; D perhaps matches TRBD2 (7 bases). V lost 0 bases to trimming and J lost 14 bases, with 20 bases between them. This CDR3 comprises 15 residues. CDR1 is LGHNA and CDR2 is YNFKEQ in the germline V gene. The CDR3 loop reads CASSQDPTQGGGEFF. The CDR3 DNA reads TGTGCCAGCAGCCAAGATCCGACCCAGGGAGGGGGGGAGTTCTTC.

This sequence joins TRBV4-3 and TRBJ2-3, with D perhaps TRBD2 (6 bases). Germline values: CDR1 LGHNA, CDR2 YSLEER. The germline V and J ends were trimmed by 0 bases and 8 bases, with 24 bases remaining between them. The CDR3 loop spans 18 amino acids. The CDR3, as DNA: TGCGCCAGCAGCCAAGAAGGGATGGGGGGAGGAGGTCAGAGTACGCAGTATTTT. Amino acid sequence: CASSQEGMGGGGQSTQYF.

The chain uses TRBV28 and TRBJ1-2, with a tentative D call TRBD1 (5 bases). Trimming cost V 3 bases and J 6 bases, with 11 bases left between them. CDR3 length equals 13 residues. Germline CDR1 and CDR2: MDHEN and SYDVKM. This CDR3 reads CASSLDDSHGYTF. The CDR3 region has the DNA TGTGCCAGCAGTTTGGACGACAGCCATGGCTACACCTTC.

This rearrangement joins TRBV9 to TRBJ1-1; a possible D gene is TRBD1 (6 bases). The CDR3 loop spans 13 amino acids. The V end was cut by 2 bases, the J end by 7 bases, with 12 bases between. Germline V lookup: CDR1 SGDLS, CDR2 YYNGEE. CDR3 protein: CASSVAQGNEAFF. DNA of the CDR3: TGTGCCAGCAGCGTCGCACAGGGCAATGAAGCTTTCTTT.

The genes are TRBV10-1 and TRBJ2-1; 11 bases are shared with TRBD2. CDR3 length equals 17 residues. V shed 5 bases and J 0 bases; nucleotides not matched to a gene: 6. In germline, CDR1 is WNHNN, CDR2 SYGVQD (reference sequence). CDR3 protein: CASSPKGLADSYNEQFF. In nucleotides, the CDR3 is TGCGCCAGCAGTCCGAAGGGACTAGCGGACTCCTACAATGAGCAGTTCTTC.

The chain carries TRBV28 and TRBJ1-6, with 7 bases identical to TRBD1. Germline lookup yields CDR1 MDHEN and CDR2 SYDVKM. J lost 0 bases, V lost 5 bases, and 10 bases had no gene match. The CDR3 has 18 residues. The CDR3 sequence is CASSPLTGKISYNSPLHF. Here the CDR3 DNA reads TGTGCCAGCAGTCCACTGACAGGGAAGATCTCCTATAATTCACCCCTCCACTTT.

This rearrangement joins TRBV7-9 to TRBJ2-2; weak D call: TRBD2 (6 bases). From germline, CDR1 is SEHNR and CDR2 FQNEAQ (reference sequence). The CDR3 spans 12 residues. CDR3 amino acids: CAGGANTGELFF. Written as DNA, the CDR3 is TGTGCGGGCGGGGCGAACACCGGGGAGCTGTTTTTT.

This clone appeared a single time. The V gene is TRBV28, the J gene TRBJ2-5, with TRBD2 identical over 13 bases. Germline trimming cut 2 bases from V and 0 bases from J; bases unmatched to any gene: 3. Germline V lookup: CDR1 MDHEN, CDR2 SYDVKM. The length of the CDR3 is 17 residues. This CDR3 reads CASSLGGLAGHQETQYF. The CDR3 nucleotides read TGTGCCAGCAGTTTAGGGGGACTAGCGGGACACCAAGAGACCCAGTACTTC.